Described below is a single T cell receptor beta chain sequence and its context. The sample belongs to a study of T cell changes during pregnancy in multiple sclerosis. Deletions cut 5 bases from V and 2 bases from J, with 19 bases between. This CDR3 is built from 16 residues. The germline V gene encodes CDR1 SGHVS and CDR2 FNYEAQ. Profiled with immunoSEQ multiplex PCR; TCRdb holds only in-frame clones, not every one. The repertoire consists of about 80,000 clones, with around 90% occurring once and the leading ten covering over 1.1%. The rearrangement links TRBV7-6 to TRBJ2-7; TRBD1 is a possible D gene (6 bases). This TCR derives from a female donor with multiple sclerosis, enrolled in a pregnancy study. Source: peripheral blood, taken before pregnancy. The CDR3 sequence: CASSKIRTEIPYEQYF. The CDR3 region has the DNA TGTGCCAGCAGCAAAATACGGACAGAGATTCCCTACGAGCAGTACTTC.